The next 22 T cell receptor beta chains were all read from a single sample in a study of blood T cell repertoires in COVID-19. The method was immunoSEQ multiplex PCR; TCRdb's version includes in-frame clones alone and lacks a portion of them. The sample holds 100,000 to 120,000 clones, roughly 82% seen once. Sample: peripheral blood. The receptors originated from a woman in her sixties with acute or convalescent COVID-19.

This chain uses TRBV19 with TRBJ1-5, with D tentatively TRBD1 (6 bases). CDR3 length equals 12 residues. V was trimmed by 10 bases and J by 2 bases, leaving 9 bases between them. The germline V gene encodes CDR1 LNHDA and CDR2 SQIVND (reference sequence). The CDR3 sequence is CATQGGNQPQHF. The CDR3 DNA is TGTGCCACACAGGGAGGCAATCAGCCCCAGCATTTT. The full variable domain, with the rest looked up from reference TRBV19 and TRBJ1-5, is DGGITQSPKYLFRKEGQNVTLSCEQNLNHDAMYWYRQDPGQGLRLIYYSQIVNDFQKGDIAEGYSVSREKKESFPLTVTSAQKNPTAFYLCATQGGNQPQHFGDGTRLSIL.

This rearrangement joins TRBV6-2 or TRBV6-3 to TRBJ1-3; D is perhaps TRBD1 (5 bases). The germline gives CDR1 MNHEY, CDR2 SVGEGT. This CDR3 comprises 20 residues. V lost 0 bases and J lost 3, with 24 bases in between. The CDR3: CASSYSIFSLGHGHGNTIYF. CDR3 DNA sequence: TGTGCCAGCAGTTACTCGATTTTCAGCTTAGGACACGGCCATGGAAACACCATATATTTT.

The V gene is TRBV7-2, the J gene TRBJ2-3; tentatively, D is TRBD1 (6 bases). Germline V gene sequence: CDR1 SGHTA, CDR2 FQGNSA. Trimming cost V 1 base and J 3 bases, with 11 bases left between them. CDR3 length: 15 amino acids. The CDR3 here is CASSLGGHLTDTQYF. The CDR3 bases are TGTGCCAGCAGCTTAGGGGGACACCTAACAGATACGCAGTATTTT.

The chain joins TRBV30 to TRBJ2-7, with D perhaps matching TRBD2 (5 bases). The ends were cut back, 1 base at V and 0 bases at J, with 7 bases in the middle. Germline V gene lookup returns CDR1 GTSNPN and CDR2 SVGIG (reference sequence). This CDR3 comprises 13 residues. CDR3 protein: CAWSGAGSYEQYF. In DNA form, the CDR3 reads TGTGCCTGGAGTGGGGCGGGCTCCTACGAGCAGTACTTC.

This chain links TRBV5-6 with TRBJ2-1; possibly TRBD2 for D (6 bases). This CDR3 region has 15 residues. V shed 2 bases and J shed 0 bases, with 9 bases lying between them. The germline CDR1 and CDR2 sequences are SGHDT and YYEEEE. The CDR3 spells CASSFGGSSYNEQFF. The DNA of the CDR3 is TGTGCCAGCAGCTTTGGGGGGAGCTCCTACAATGAGCAGTTCTTC.

V and J are TRBV30 and TRBJ2-7; 8 bases are a match to TRBD1. The V segment lost 0 bases and the J segment 6 bases; nucleotides outside the gene matches: 7. This CDR3 spans 14 amino acids. Per germline, CDR1 GTSNPN and CDR2 SVGIG (reference sequence). The CDR3 nucleotides read TGTGCCTGGAGTGTACCCCAGCAGGGGGCCGAGCAGTACTTC. Amino acid sequence: CAWSVPQQGAEQYF. Complete variable domain (other parts from reference TRBV30 and TRBJ2-7): SQTIHQWPATLVQPVGSPLSLECTVEGTSNPNLYWYRQAAGRGLQLLFYSVGIGQISSEVPQNLSASRPQDRQFILSSKKLLLSDSGFYLCAWSVPQQGAEQYFGPGTRLTVT.

The gene calls are TRBV6-5 and TRBJ1-2, with D possibly matching TRBD1 (6 bases). The germline V gene has CDR1 MNHEY and CDR2 SVGAGI. CDR3 length: 12 amino acids. V lost 6 bases, J lost 10 bases, and 15 bases lay in between. The CDR3 sequence: CASSSVDRIYTF. CDR3 nucleotide sequence: TGTGCCAGCAGCTCAGTAGACAGGATCTACACCTTC.

This chain links TRBV3-1 (or the pseudogene TRBV3-2) with TRBJ2-1, with D possibly TRBD1 on 5 matching bases. Between the trimmed V and J ends, which lost 0 bases and 12 bases, there was a span of 15 bases. Germline V gene data show CDR1 as LGHDT and CDR2 as YNNKEL (reference sequence). The CDR3 contains 14 residues. The CDR3 nucleotides are TGTGCCAGCAGCCAAGATGGGGCCCCCCCCTGGCAGTTCTTC. Amino acids: CASSQDGAPPWQFF.

The genes are TRBV7-2 and TRBJ2-7; D call uncertain. The CDR3 is 12 residues long. Germline assignment: CDR1 SGHTA and CDR2 FQGNSA. The germline V and J ends were trimmed by 7 bases and 0 bases, with 7 bases remaining between them. The CDR3 bases are TGTGCCAGCACCCGAGGCTCCTACGAGCAGTACTTC. It specifies CASTRGSYEQYF. Drawing the rest from reference TRBV7-2 and TRBJ2-7, the complete variable domain is GAGVSQSPSNKVTEKGKDVELRCDPISGHTALYWYRQSLGQGLEFLIYFQGNSAPDKSGLPSDRFSAERTGGSVSTLTIQRTQQEDSAVYLCASTRGSYEQYFGPGTRLTVT.

The V call is TRBV30, the J call TRBJ1-6, with 12 bases that match TRBD1. The CDR3 runs 15 residues. The V gene end was trimmed by 2 bases and the J gene end by 7 bases; junction bases not matched to a gene: 3. The germline gives CDR1 GTSNPN, CDR2 SVGIG (reference sequence). CDR3 residues: CAWSMGQGANSPLHF. As DNA, the CDR3 is TGTGCCTGGAGTATGGGACAGGGGGCGAATTCACCCCTCCACTTT.

In its sample, this clone was seen a few times. The chain has TRBV19 and TRBJ2-1, with unresolved D. The CDR3 covers 14 residues. V was trimmed by 2 bases and J by 6 bases, leaving 11 bases between them. Germline loops: CDR1 LNHDA, CDR2 SQIVND (reference sequence). This CDR3 is CASSISIGSNEQFF. CDR3 nucleotides: TGTGCCAGTAGTATATCAATCGGTAGCAATGAGCAGTTCTTC.

The V call is TRBV5-1, the J call TRBJ2-7; 8 bases are a match to TRBD1. Germline V lookup: CDR1 SGHRS, CDR2 YFSETQ. The junction had 6 bases not matched to a gene; V was cut back by 3 bases and J by 7 bases. The CDR3 is made up of 13 amino acids. CDR3 DNA sequence: TGCGCCAGCAGCTCTCGACAGGGGTGGGAGCAGTACTTC. Translated, it gives CASSSRQGWEQYF.

The chain uses TRBV5-1 and TRBJ1-2, with D perhaps TRBD1 (5 bases). The CDR3 runs 14 residues. Trimming stripped 0 bases from V and 8 bases from J, with 14 bases between. Germline V gene sequence: CDR1 SGHRS, CDR2 YFSETQ. Written as DNA, the CDR3 is TGCGCCAGCAGCTTGGTTGGAGACAGCGAGGGCTACACCTTC. Protein: CASSLVGDSEGYTF.

This chain links TRBV7-9 with TRBJ1-1; 7 bases align to TRBD1. V lost 1 base and J lost 0; bases outside the gene matches: 8. Per the germline V gene, CDR1 is SEHNR and CDR2 is FQNEAQ (reference sequence). This CDR3 has 17 residues. The CDR3 sequence is CASSLGVTGQMNTEAFF. CDR3 bases: TGTGCCAGCAGCTTAGGGGTGACAGGGCAGATGAACACTGAAGCTTTCTTT. The variable domain in full, with the rest retrieved from reference TRBV7-9 and TRBJ1-1, is DTGVSQNPRHKITKRGQNVTFRCDPISEHNRLYWYRQTLGQGPEFLTYFQNEAQLEKSRLLSDRFSAERPKGSFSTLEIQRTEQGDSAMYLCASSLGVTGQMNTEAFFGQGTRLTVV.

This clone appeared a few times. This rearrangement joins TRBV19 to TRBJ2-5, with TRBD2 as a possible D gene (5 bases). V lost 4 bases to trimming and J lost 2 bases, with 17 bases between them. The CDR3 totals 16 residues. Germline V lookup: CDR1 LNHDA, CDR2 SQIVND (reference sequence). Here the CDR3 reads CASSSFRLGGQETQYF. The DNA for the CDR3 is TGTGCCAGTAGTAGTTTTAGATTGGGCGGGCAAGAGACCCAGTACTTC.

The chain employs TRBV7-3 and TRBJ2-3; 7 bases map to TRBD2. V shed 5 bases, J shed 2 bases, and the junction held 4 bases outside the gene matches. Germline-derived CDR1 and CDR2 are SGHTA and FQGTGA. The CDR3 has 14 amino acids. CDR3 in DNA: TGTGCCAGCAGCAAAACTAGCGACACAGATACGCAGTATTTT. Its translation is CASSKTSDTDTQYF.

This clone was recorded only once. The genes are TRBV5-1 and TRBJ2-7; 9 bases are a match to TRBD1. The CDR3 has 17 residues. CDR1 is SGHRS, CDR2 YFSETQ, per germline. V lost 0 bases to trimming and J lost 4 bases; unmatched junction nucleotides: 11. In nucleotides, the CDR3 is TGCGCCAGCAGCTTGGCCAGGAGGACAGGGGTTTCATACGAGCAGTACTTC. Translating it yields CASSLARRTGVSYEQYF.

CDR3 amino acids: CASRDSGQGGGYTF. CDR3 sequence (DNA): TGTGCCAGCAGAGACTCGGGACAGGGAGGGGGCTACACCTTC. The V call is TRBV6-5, the J call TRBJ1-2; 9 nucleotides line up with TRBD1. The junction had 10 bases not matched to a gene; V was cut back by 6 bases and J by 8 bases. Germline V gene lookup returns CDR1 MNHEY and CDR2 SVGAGI. The CDR3 consists of 14 residues.

The table lists this clone with many counts. The rearrangement links TRBV7-2 to TRBJ1-1, with D perhaps TRBD1 (5 bases). CDR1 is SGHTA and CDR2 is FQGNSA in the germline V gene. This CDR3 is built from 14 residues. V lost 5 bases and J 3 bases, leaving 13 bases between the germline ends. The CDR3: CASSRNRRDTEAFF. CDR3 sequence (DNA): TGTGCCAGCAGCCGGAACAGGAGGGACACTGAAGCTTTCTTT.

Only one count was recorded for this clone. The chain recombines TRBV7-8 with TRBJ1-2, with 11 nucleotides matching TRBD1. CDR1 SGHVS and CDR2 FQNEAQ come from the germline V gene. Losses at the gene ends were 5 bases for V and 4 bases for J; bases not matched to a gene: 6. There are 15 residues in the CDR3. The CDR3 DNA sequence: TGTGCCAGCAGCCCGGACGGACAGGGGGCCTATGGCTACACCTTC. It codes for CASSPDGQGAYGYTF.

The V and J genes are TRBV6-2 or TRBV6-3 and TRBJ1-2; TRBD1 is a possible D gene (5 bases). Germline assignment: CDR1 MNHEY and CDR2 SVGEGT. V gave up 5 bases and J gave up 1 base, with 8 bases separating them. The CDR3 length is 13 residues. This CDR3 reads CASSPDSNYGYTF. The CDR3 nucleotides read TGTGCCAGCAGTCCCGACAGTAACTATGGCTACACCTTC.

The chain's CDR3 is CASSIAGRGGQETQYF. The DNA for the CDR3 is TGTGCCAGTAGTATAGCGGGGAGGGGCGGCCAAGAGACCCAGTACTTC. The chain carries TRBV19 and TRBJ2-5, with 7 bases lining up with TRBD2. J gave up 1 base and V 1 base, and 6 bases lay outside the gene matches. Germline V CDR1 and CDR2: LNHDA, SQIVND (reference sequence). This CDR3 is built from 16 residues.